Listed below are T cell receptor beta chains from one sample, sequenced in a study of control samples from healthy donors and cancer patients. Clones were sequenced by immunoSEQ multiplex PCR, and TCRdb holds only the in-frame ones, with some missing. The table lists about 160,000 clones, roughly 94% of them singletons. Sequences were obtained from blood. The receptor source for this set is a woman aged 35 to 49 in good health. CDR3s include the opening cysteine and the closing phenylalanine or tryptophan. A D gene is named only where the DNA matches it firmly. The size of a clone is reported for some rows only, either as once, few or many, or as a class for expanded clones.

J gene	clone size	V gene	D gene	CDR3 DNA	CDR3 protein
TRBJ1-4	NA	TRBV5-1	NA	TGCGCCAGCAGCCGAACCCAGGGTTTAGGGGTTGAAAAACTGTTTTTT	CASSRTQGLGVEKLFF
TRBJ1-1	NA	TRBV5-4	NA	TGTGCCAGCAGTGGATTCAGAAACACTGAAGCTTTCTTT	CASSGFRNTEAFF
TRBJ2-1	NA	TRBV7-9	TRBD1	TGTGCCAGCAGGATCGGGACAGGGGGCTACAATGAGCAGTTCTTC	CASRIGTGGYNEQFF
TRBJ2-3	NA	TRBV6-2/TRBV6-3	TRBD2	TGTGCCAGCAGCACCTCCCGGCGGGGGGGCGGGAATACGCAGTATTTT	CASSTSRRGGGNTQYF
TRBJ1-2	NA	TRBV7-9	NA	TGTGCCAGCAGCCAAGAGGCAGGATCTAACTATGGCTACACCTTC	CASSQEAGSNYGYTF
TRBJ1-3	NA	TRBV18	NA	TGTGCCAGCTCACCACGTACAGCTACGGGAGAGGGAAACACCATATATTTT	CASSPRTATGEGNTIYF
TRBJ2-7	NA	TRBV5-1	NA	TGCGCCAGCAGCTTCCTTACCGGAGCCATATACGAGCAGTACTTC	CASSFLTGAIYEQYF
TRBJ1-1	NA	TRBV20-1	NA	TGCAGTGTAGACAGATACACTGAAGCTTTCTTT	CSVDRYTEAFF
TRBJ1-4	NA	TRBV2	NA	TGTGCCAGCAGCGTACGAGCCTCTAATGAAAAACTGTTTTTT	CASSVRASNEKLFF
TRBJ1-2	NA	TRBV4-2	NA	TGTGCCAGCAGCCAAGGGGTCCCGGGGAGCTATGGCTACACCTTC	CASSQGVPGSYGYTF
TRBJ2-5	NA	TRBV9	NA	TGTGCCAGCAGCTCGGGACCCGGTGGGGAGACCCAGTACTTC	CASSSGPGGETQYF
TRBJ1-1	NA	TRBV19	NA	TGTGCCAGTAGTGGTCGGCTGAACACTGAAGCTTTCTTT	CASSGRLNTEAFF
TRBJ2-3	NA	TRBV9	NA	TGTGCCAGCAGCGTAGAGTCCTACCGCACAGATACGCAGTATTTT	CASSVESYRTDTQYF
TRBJ1-5	NA	TRBV6-6	NA	TGTGCCAGCAGTTACCGGGCAGATCAGCCCCAGCATTTT	CASSYRADQPQHF
TRBJ1-1	NA	TRBV6-1	NA	TGTGCCAGCAGTGACAGGGCTTTAGGAGCTTTCTTT	CASSDRALGAFF
TRBJ2-7	NA	TRBV5-6	NA	TGTGCCAGCAGCCTTTCCTGGTCGGAGCAGTACTTC	CASSLSWSEQYF
TRBJ1-5	NA	TRBV19	NA	TGTGCCAGTAGTATACAAGCAGGGGTCAATCAGCCCCAGCATTTT	CASSIQAGVNQPQHF
TRBJ2-7	NA	TRBV10-3	TRBD1	TGTGCCATCAGGCCACGAAGCGAGGGGGCGATTGAGCAGTACTTC	CAIRPRSEGAIEQYF
TRBJ2-2	NA	TRBV4-3	TRBD1	TGCGCCAGCAGCCGGGGACCGGGACAGGGGGCAGGCGGGGAGCTGTTTTTT	CASSRGPGQGAGGELFF
TRBJ2-7	NA	TRBV5-1	TRBD1	TGCGCCAGCAGCGCCTACAGGGGGCGTGAGGGGGAGCAGTACTTC	CASSAYRGREGEQYF
TRBJ2-2	NA	TRBV6-5	NA	TGTGCCAGCAGCAATCCCGTCACCGGGGAGCTGTTTTTT	CASSNPVTGELFF
TRBJ2-5	NA	TRBV7-2	NA	TGTGCCAGCAGCACAACCGGACCGCAAGAGACCCAGTACTTC	CASSTTGPQETQYF
TRBJ2-1	NA	TRBV3-1/TRBV3-2	TRBD2	TGTGCCAGCAGCCAAGCCGGGACTAGCTACAATGAGCAGTTCTTC	CASSQAGTSYNEQFF
TRBJ2-7	NA	TRBV5-1	NA	TGCGCCAGCAGCTCCCAAGCCACCTACGAGCAGTACTTC	CASSSQATYEQYF
TRBJ2-5	NA	TRBV19	NA	TGTGCCAGTAGTATTACGGCCGCCCAGGGGGAGACCCAGTACTTC	CASSITAAQGETQYF
TRBJ1-1	once	TRBV27	NA	TGTGCCAGCAGTCCCCGTTGGGGGAGGGACACTGAAGCTTTCTTT	CASSPRWGRDTEAFF
TRBJ1-1	NA	TRBV14	TRBD1	TGTGCCAGCAGCCAACTAGACAGGGTGAACACTGAAGCTTTCTTT	CASSQLDRVNTEAFF
TRBJ1-1	NA	TRBV30	NA	TGTGCCTGGACGACAGGGAACACTGAAGCTTTCTTT	CAWTTGNTEAFF
TRBJ1-1	NA	TRBV12-3/TRBV12-4	NA	TGTGCCACCCAAGGGGTAGGGTTCACTGAAGCTTTCTTT	CATQGVGFTEAFF
TRBJ1-6	NA	TRBV5-8	TRBD1	TGTGCCACCGGGACAGGGGTCTCACCCCTCCACTTT	CATGTGVSPLHF
TRBJ2-3	NA	TRBV5-4	NA	TGTGCCAGCAGCTTGGCGGGGGTTGCAGATACGCAGTATTTT	CASSLAGVADTQYF
TRBJ2-7	NA	TRBV18	NA	TGTGCCAGCTCACCACCGGGGCAGGGGTACTCCTACGAGCAGTACTTC	CASSPPGQGYSYEQYF
TRBJ2-3	NA	TRBV3-1/TRBV3-2	NA	TGTGCCAGCAGCCAAACTAGTCTCACAGATACGCAGTATTTT	CASSQTSLTDTQYF
TRBJ1-1	NA	TRBV18	NA	TGTGCCAGCTCACCCCTTGAATTGAGAGACACTGAAGCTTTCTTT	CASSPLELRDTEAFF
TRBJ2-1	NA	TRBV9	TRBD2	TGTGCCAGCAGCAGCGGGACCCCAAAATTCATCTACAATGAGCAGTTCTTC	CASSSGTPKFIYNEQFF
TRBJ2-3	NA	TRBV7-2	TRBD2	TGTGCCAGCAGCTTAGTCATGGGAGGGCCCTCGACAGATACGCAGTATTTT	CASSLVMGGPSTDTQYF
TRBJ2-3	NA	TRBV5-4	NA	TGTGCCAGCAGCCCTGGGAGGCTAACTACCACAGATACGCAGTATTTT	CASSPGRLTTTDTQYF
TRBJ1-3	NA	TRBV11-3	NA	TGTGCCAGCAGCCCTGGGGCTGGAAACACCATATATTTT	CASSPGAGNTIYF
TRBJ2-1	NA	TRBV7-3	TRBD1	TGTGCCAGCAGCTCCGGGACAGGGAGTATCAATGAGCAGTTCTTC	CASSSGTGSINEQFF
TRBJ2-7	NA	TRBV10-3	TRBD2	TGTGCCATCAGGACTAGCGGGGGGGCAATCCACGAGCAGTACTTC	CAIRTSGGAIHEQYF
TRBJ1-6	NA	TRBV12-3/TRBV12-4	TRBD1	TGTGCCAGCAGTTTGACAGGGGAATCACCCCTCCACTTT	CASSLTGESPLHF
TRBJ1-5	NA	TRBV6-6	NA	TGTGCCACCACGAGGGGCTGGACCAATCAGCCCCAGCATTTT	CATTRGWTNQPQHF
TRBJ2-7	NA	TRBV25-1	TRBD1	TGTGCCAGCAGTGAAGCCGGGACAGGGGGCAGGGGGGAGCAGTACTTC	CASSEAGTGGRGEQYF
TRBJ1-1	NA	TRBV6-5	NA	TGTGCCAGCATTTGGGGGTTTAACACTGAAGCTTTCTTT	CASIWGFNTEAFF
TRBJ2-3	NA	TRBV9	TRBD2	TGTGCCAGCAGCGTCCGGGGGGGAGCAGATACGCAGTATTTT	CASSVRGGADTQYF
TRBJ1-2	NA	TRBV6-5	NA	TGTGCCAGCAGTTCCTCGACCGGCCGGGATGGCTACACCTTC	CASSSSTGRDGYTF